Detailed here is one TCR beta chain. Its antigen remains unknown. A read error may account for a junction end that differs from germline. The sample belongs to a study of cytomegalovirus exposure and HLA in healthy donors. Study-level results: In vitro data verified a few CMV-associated chains as specific for CMV antigens.

Germline values: CDR1 SEHNR, CDR2 FQNEAQ (reference sequence). This CDR3 spans 11 amino acids. The PCR contained 60 Vbeta and 13 Jbeta primers. TCRdb's table, derived via immunoSEQ multiplex PCR, lists solely in-frame clones and lacks some. The data contain about 130,000 clones, 76% of them singletons. Sequences were obtained from PBMCs. This sequence joins TRBV7-9 and TRBJ1-1; a weak D match, TRBD1 (5 bases). This sequence originates from a man in his forties or fifties in good health and CMV-seronegative. The CDR3 DNA is TGTGCCAGCAGCTTAGAACGGGGGGGGGTCTTT. Its translation: CASSLERGGVF.